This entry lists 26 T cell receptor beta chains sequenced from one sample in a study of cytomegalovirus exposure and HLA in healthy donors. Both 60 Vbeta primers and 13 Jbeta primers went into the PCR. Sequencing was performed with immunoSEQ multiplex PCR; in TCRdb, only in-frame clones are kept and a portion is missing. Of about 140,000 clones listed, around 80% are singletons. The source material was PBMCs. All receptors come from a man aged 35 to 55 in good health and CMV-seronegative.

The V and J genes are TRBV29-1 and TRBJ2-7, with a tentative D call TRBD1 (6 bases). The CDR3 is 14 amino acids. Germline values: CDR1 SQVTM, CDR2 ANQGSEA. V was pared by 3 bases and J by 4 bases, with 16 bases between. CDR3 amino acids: CSVEVTGFSYEQYF. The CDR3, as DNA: TGCAGCGTTGAGGTCACAGGGTTTAGTTACGAGCAGTACTTC.

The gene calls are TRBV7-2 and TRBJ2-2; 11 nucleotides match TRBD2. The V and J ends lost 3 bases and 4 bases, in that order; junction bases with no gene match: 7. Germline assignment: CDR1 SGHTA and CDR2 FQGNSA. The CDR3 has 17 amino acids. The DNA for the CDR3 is TGTGCCAGCAGCTTGCTAGCGGGGGGACCGGGCACCGGGGAGCTGTTTTTT. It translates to CASSLLAGGPGTGELFF.

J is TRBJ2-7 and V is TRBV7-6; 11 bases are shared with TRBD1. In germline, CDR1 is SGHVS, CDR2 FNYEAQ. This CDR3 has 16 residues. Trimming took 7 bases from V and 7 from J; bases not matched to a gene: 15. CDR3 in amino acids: CASKLSGTGGSGEQYF. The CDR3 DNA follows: TGTGCCAGCAAGCTTAGTGGGACAGGGGGATCGGGGGAGCAGTACTTC.

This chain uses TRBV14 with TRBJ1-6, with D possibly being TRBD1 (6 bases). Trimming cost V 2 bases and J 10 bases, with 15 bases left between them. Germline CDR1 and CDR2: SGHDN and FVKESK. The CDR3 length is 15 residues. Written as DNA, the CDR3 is TGTGCCAGCAGCCAATTAACAGGGAATCACTCACCCCTCCACTTT. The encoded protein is CASSQLTGNHSPLHF.

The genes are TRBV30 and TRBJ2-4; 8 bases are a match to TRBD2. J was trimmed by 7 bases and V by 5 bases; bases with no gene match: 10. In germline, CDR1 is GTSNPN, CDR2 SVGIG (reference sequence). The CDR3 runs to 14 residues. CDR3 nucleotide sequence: TGTGCCTGGTCCGGGACTAGGGAATGGAACATTCAGTACTTC. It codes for CAWSGTREWNIQYF. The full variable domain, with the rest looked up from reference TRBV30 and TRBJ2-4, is SQTIHQWPATLVQPVGSPLSLECTVEGTSNPNLYWYRQAAGRGLQLLFYSVGIGQISSEVPQNLSASRPQDRQFILSSKKLLLSDSGFYLCAWSGTREWNIQYFGAGTRLSVL.

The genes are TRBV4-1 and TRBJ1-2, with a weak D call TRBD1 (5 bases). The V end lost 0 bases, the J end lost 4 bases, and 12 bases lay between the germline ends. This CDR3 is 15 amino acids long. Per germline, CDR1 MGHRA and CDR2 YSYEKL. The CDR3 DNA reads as TGCGCCAGCAGCCAAGATTCCGCGGGGGGCTATGGCTACACCTTC. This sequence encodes CASSQDSAGGYGYTF.

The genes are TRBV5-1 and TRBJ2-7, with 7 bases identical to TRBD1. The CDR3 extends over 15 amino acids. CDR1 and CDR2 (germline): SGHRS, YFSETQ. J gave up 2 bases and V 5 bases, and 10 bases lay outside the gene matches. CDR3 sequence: CASRPSPGQTYEQYF. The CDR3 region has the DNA TGCGCCAGCAGACCCTCTCCGGGACAGACCTACGAGCAGTACTTC.

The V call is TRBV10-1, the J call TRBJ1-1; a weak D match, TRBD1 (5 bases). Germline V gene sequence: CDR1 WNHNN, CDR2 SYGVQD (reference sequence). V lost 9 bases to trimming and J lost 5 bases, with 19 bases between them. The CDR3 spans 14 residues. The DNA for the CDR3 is TGCGCCAGTTCCTTTGGGGGGATCGATACTGAAGCTTTCTTT. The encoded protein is CASSFGGIDTEAFF.

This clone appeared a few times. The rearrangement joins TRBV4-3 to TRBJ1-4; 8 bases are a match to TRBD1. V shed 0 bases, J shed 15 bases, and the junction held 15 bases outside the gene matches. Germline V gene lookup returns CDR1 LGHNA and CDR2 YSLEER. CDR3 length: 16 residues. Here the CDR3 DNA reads TGCGCCAGCAGCCAAGAGGGACAGGTTATGGCCCGCACATTGTTTTTT. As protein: CASSQEGQVMARTLFF.

The CDR3 coding sequence is TGTGCCACCAGCGGCGACAGGGGGCAAGACAATCAGCCCCAGCATTTT. It translates to CATSGDRGQDNQPQHF. V and J are TRBV15 and TRBJ1-5; TRBD1 matches at 10 bases. This CDR3 spans 16 amino acids. CDR1 and CDR2 (germline): LNHNV, YYDKDF (reference sequence). V lost 5 bases to trimming and J lost 3 bases; unmatched junction nucleotides: 7.

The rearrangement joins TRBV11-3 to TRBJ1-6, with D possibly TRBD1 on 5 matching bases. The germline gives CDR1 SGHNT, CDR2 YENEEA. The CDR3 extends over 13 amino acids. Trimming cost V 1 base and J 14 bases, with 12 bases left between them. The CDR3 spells CASSLGPGGALHF. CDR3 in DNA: TGTGCCAGCAGCTTAGGGCCTGGAGGGGCCCTCCACTTT.

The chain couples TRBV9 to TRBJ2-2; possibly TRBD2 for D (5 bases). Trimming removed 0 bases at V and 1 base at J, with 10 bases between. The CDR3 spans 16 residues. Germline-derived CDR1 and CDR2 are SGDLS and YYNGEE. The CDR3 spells CASSVDAGVNTGELFF. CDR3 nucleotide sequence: TGTGCCAGCAGCGTAGATGCGGGCGTGAACACCGGGGAGCTGTTTTTT.

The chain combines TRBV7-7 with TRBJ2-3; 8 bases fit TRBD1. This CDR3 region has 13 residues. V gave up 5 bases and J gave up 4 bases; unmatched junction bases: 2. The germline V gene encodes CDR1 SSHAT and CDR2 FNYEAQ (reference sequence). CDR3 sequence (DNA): TGTGCCAGCAGCCTACAGGGGGCAGATACGCAGTATTTT. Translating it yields CASSLQGADTQYF.

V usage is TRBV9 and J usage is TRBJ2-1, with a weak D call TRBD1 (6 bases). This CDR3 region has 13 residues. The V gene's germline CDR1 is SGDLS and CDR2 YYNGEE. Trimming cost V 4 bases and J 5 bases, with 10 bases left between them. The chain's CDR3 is CASSPGTNNEQFF. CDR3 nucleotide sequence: TGTGCCAGCAGCCCCGGGACAAACAATGAGCAGTTCTTC.

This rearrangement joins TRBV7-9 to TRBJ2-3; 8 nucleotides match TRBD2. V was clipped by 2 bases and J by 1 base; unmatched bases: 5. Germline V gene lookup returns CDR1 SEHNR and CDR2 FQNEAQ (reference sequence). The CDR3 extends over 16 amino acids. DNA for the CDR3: TGTGCCAGCAGCTTACTTGGTAGCGGGGGCACAGATACGCAGTATTTT. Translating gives CASSLLGSGGTDTQYF.

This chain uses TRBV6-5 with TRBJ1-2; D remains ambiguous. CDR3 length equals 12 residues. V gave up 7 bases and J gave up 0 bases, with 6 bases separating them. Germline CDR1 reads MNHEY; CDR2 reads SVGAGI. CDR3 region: CASKGANYGYTF. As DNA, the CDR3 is TGTGCCAGCAAGGGAGCTAACTATGGCTACACCTTC.

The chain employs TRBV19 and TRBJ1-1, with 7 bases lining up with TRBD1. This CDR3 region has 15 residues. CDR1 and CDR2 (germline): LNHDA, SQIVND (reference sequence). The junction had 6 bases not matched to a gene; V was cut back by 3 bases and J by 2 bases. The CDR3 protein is CASSMRQGPNTEAFF. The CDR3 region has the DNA TGTGCCAGTAGTATGAGACAGGGCCCAAACACTGAAGCTTTCTTT.

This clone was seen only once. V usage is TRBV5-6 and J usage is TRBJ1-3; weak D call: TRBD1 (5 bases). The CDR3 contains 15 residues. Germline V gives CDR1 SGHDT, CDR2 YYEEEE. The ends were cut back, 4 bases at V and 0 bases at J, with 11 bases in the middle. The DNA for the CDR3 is TGTGCCAGCAGCCCTGACAGACTCTCTGGAAACACCATATATTTT. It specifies CASSPDRLSGNTIYF.

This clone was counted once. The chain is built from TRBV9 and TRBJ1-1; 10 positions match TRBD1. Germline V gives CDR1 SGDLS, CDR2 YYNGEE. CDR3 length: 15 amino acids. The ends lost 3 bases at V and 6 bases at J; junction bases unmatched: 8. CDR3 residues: CASSDDRGRSAEAFF. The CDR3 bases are TGTGCCAGCAGCGATGACAGGGGGCGCAGCGCTGAAGCTTTCTTT.

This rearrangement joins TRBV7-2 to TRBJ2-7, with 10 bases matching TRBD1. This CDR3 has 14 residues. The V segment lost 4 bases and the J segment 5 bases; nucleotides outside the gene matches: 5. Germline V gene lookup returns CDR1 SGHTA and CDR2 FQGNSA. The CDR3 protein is CASSWDRGGDEQYF. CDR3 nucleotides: TGTGCCAGCAGCTGGGACAGGGGAGGCGACGAGCAGTACTTC.

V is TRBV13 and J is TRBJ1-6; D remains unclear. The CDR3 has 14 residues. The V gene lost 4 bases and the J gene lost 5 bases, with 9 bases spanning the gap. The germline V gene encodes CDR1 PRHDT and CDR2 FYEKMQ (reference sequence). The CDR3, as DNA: TGTGCCAGCAGCTCCCCCGGGAATAATTCACCCCTCCACTTT. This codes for CASSSPGNNSPLHF.

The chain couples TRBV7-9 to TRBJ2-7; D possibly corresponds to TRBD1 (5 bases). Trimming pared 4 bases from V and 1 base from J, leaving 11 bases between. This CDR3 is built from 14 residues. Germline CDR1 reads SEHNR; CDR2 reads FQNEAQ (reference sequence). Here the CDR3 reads CASSSSDSSYEQYF. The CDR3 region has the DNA TGTGCCAGCAGCTCATCCGACAGTTCCTACGAGCAGTACTTC.

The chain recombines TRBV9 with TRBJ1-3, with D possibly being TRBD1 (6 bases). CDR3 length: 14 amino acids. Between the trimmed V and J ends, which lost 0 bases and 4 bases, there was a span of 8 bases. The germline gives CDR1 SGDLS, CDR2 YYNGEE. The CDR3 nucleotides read TGTGCCAGCAGCGTAGCTGGGGGCGGAAACACCATATATTTT. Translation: CASSVAGGGNTIYF.

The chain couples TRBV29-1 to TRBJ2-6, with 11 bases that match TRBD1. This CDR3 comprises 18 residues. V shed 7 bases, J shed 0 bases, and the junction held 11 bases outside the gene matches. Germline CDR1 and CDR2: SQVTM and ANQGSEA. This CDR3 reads CSAKGRDRGGSGANVLTF. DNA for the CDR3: TGCAGCGCAAAGGGTCGGGACAGGGGGGGCTCTGGGGCCAACGTCCTGACTTTC.

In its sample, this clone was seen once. CDR3 amino acids: CASSQDYRGGLGETQYF. The CDR3 bases are TGTGCCAGCAGCCAGGACTACCGGGGGGGCCTTGGAGAGACCCAGTACTTC. The rearrangement joins TRBV13 to TRBJ2-5; TRBD2 agrees at 8 bases. J was trimmed by 4 bases and V by 5 bases; bases with no gene match: 15. Germline CDR1 is PRHDT and CDR2 is FYEKMQ (reference sequence). This CDR3 has 17 residues.

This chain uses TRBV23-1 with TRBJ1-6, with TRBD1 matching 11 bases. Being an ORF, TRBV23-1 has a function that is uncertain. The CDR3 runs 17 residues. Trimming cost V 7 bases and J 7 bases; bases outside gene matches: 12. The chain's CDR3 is CASTFSGTGGCNSPLHF. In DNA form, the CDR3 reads TGCGCCAGCACCTTCTCCGGGACAGGGGGATGCAATTCACCCCTCCACTTT.